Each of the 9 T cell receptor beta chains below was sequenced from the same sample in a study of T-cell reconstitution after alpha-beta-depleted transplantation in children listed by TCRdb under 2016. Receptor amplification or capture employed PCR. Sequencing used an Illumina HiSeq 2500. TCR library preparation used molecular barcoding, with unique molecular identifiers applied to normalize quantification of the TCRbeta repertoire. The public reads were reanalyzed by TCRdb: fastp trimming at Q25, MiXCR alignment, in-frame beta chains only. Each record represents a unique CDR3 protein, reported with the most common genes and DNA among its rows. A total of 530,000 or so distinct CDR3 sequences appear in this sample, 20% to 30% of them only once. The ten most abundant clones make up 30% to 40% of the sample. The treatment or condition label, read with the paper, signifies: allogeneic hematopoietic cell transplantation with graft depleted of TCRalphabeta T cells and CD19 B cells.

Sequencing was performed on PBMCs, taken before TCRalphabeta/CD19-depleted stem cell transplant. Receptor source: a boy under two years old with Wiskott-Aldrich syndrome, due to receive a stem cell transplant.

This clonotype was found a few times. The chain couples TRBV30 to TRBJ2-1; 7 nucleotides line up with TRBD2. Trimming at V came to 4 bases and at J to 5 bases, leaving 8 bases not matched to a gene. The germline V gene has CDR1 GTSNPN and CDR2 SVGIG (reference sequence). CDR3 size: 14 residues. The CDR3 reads CAWNRLAGDNEQFF. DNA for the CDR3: TGTGCCTGGAACCGACTAGCTGGCGACAATGAGCAGTTCTTC.

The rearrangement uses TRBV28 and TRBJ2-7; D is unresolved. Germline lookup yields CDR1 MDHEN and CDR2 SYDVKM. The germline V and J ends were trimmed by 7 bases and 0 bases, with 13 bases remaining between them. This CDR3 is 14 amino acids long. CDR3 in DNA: TGTGCCAGCAATACCCTTGGGCCCTCCTACGAGCAGTACTTC. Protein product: CASNTLGPSYEQYF.

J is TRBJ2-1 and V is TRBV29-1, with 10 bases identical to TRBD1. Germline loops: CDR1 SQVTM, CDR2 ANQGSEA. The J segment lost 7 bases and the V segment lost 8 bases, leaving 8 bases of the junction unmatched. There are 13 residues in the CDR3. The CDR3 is CSFGQGVRNEQFF. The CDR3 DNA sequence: TGCAGCTTCGGACAGGGGGTAAGAAATGAGCAGTTCTTC.

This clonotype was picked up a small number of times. CDR3 region: CASSLGQDSTDTQYF. DNA for the CDR3: TGTGCCAGCAGCCTCGGACAGGACAGCACAGATACGCAGTATTTT. This rearrangement joins TRBV12-3 or TRBV12-4 to TRBJ2-3; 7 bases map to TRBD1. This CDR3 is 15 amino acids long. With V trimmed by 6 bases and J by 0 bases, 6 bases remained unmatched.

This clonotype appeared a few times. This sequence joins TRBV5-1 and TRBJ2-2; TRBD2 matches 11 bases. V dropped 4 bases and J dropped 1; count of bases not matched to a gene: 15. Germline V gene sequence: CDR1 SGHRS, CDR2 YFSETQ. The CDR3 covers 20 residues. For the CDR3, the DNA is TGCGCCAGCAGCCACCAAGGGACTAGCGGAAGGGGAAGGAACACCGGGGAGCTGTTTTTT. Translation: CASSHQGTSGRGRNTGELFF.

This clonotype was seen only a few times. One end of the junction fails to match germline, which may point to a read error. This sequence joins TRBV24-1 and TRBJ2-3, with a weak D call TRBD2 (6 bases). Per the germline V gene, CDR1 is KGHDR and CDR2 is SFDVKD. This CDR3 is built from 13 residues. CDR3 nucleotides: TGTGCCACCAGTGACCGCCGGGACTTATATACGCAGTTT. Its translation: CATSDRRDLYTQF.

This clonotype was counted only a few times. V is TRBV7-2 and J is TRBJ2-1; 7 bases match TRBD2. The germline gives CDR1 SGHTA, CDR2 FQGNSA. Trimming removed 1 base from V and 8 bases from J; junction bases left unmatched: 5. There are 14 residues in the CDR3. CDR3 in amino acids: CASSLGDYLDEQFF. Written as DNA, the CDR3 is TGTGCCAGCAGCTTAGGGGACTACTTAGATGAGCAGTTCTTC.

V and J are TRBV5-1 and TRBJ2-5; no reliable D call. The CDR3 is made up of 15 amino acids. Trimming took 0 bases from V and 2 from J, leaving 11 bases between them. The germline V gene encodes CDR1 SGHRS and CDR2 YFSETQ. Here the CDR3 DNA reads TGCGCCAGCAGCTTGGGGGTGGCGATGCAAGAGACCCAGTACTTC. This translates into CASSLGVAMQETQYF.

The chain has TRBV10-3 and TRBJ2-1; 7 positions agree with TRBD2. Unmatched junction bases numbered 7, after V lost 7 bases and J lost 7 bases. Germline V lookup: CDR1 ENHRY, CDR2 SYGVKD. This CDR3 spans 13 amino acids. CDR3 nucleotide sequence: TGTGCCATCACTACTAAAGCGGGAAATGAGCAGTTCTTC. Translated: CAITTKAGNEQFF.